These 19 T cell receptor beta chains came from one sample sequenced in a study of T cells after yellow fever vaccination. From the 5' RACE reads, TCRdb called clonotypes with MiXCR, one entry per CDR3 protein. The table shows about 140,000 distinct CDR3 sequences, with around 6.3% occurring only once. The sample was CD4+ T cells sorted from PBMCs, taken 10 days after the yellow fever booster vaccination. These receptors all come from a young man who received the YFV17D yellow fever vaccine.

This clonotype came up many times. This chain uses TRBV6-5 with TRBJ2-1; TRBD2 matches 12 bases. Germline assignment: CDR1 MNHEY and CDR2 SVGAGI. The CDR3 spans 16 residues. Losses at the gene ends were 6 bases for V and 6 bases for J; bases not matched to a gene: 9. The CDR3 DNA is TGTGCCAGCAGCCTGGGTTCGACTAGCGGGGGCAATGAGCAGTTCTTC. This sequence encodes CASSLGSTSGGNEQFF.

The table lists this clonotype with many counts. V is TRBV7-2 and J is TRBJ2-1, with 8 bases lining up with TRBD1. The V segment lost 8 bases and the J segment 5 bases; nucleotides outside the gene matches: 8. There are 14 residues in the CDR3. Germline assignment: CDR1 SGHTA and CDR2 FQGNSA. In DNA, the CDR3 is TGTGCCAGCGGGGACAGGCCGGTACACAATGAGCAGTTCTTC. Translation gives CASGDRPVHNEQFF. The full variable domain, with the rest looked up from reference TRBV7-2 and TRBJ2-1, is GAGVSQSPSNKVTEKGKDVELRCDPISGHTALYWYRQSLGQGLEFLIYFQGNSAPDKSGLPSDRFSAERTGGSVSTLTIQRTQQEDSAVYLCASGDRPVHNEQFFGPGTRLTVL.

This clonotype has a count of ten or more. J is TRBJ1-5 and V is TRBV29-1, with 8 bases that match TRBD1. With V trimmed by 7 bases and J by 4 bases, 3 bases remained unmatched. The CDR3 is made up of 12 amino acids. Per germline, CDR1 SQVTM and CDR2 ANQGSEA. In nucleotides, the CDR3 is TGCAGCGGGGACAGGTCGAATCAGCCCCAGCATTTT. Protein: CSGDRSNQPQHF.

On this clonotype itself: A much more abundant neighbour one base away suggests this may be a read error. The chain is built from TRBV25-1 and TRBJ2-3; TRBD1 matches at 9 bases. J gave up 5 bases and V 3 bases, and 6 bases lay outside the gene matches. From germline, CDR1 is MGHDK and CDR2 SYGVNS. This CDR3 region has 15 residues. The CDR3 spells CASSEVDRGKDTQYF. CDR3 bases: TGTGCCAGCAGTGAGGTGGACAGGGGTAAAGATACGCAGTATTTT.

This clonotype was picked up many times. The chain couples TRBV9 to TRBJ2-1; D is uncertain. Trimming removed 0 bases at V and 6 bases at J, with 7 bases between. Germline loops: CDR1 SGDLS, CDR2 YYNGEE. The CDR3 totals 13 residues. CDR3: CASSVGSSNEQFF. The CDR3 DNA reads TGTGCCAGCAGCGTAGGGTCCAGCAATGAGCAGTTCTTC. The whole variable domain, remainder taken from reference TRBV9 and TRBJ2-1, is DSGVTQTPKHLITATGQRVTLRCSPRSGDLSVYWYQQSLDQGLQFLIQYYNGEERAKGNILERFSAQQFPDLHSELNLSSLELGDSALYFCASSVGSSNEQFFGPGTRLTVL.

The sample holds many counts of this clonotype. The CDR3 DNA sequence: TGTGCCAGCAGCCCCCCATATAGCGGAGCGAACACCGGGGAGCTGTTTTTT. This sequence encodes CASSPPYSGANTGELFF. The V and J genes are TRBV7-9 and TRBJ2-2; weak D call: TRBD2 (6 bases). With 5 bases removed from V and 0 bases from J, the gap between germline ends came to 16 bases. The V gene's germline CDR1 is SEHNR and CDR2 FQNEAQ (reference sequence). CDR3 length equals 17 residues.

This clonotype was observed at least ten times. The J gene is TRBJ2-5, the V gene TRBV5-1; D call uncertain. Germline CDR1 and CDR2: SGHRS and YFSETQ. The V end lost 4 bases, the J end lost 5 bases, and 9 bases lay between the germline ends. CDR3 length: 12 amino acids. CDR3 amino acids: CASSALGETQYF. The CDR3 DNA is TGCGCCAGCAGCGCCCTAGGGGAGACCCAGTACTTC.

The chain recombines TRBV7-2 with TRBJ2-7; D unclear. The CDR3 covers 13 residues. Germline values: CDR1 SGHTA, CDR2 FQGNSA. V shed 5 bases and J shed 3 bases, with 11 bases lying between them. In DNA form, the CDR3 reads TGTGCCAGCAGCCTCCCCCCCCACTACGAGCAGTACTTC. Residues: CASSLPPHYEQYF.

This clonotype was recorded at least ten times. CDR3 loop: CASNSNVGGNQPQHF. In nucleotides, the CDR3 is TGTGCCAGCAACTCTAATGTGGGGGGCAATCAGCCCCAGCATTTT. This chain uses TRBV12-3 or TRBV12-4 with TRBJ1-5, with a tentative D call TRBD1 (5 bases). The V end was cut by 7 bases, the J end by 2 bases, with 15 bases between. The CDR3 loop spans 15 amino acids.

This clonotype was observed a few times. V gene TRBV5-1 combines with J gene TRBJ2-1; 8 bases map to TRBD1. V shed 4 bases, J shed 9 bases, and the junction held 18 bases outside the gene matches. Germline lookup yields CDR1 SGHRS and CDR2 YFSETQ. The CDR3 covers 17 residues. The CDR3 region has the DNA TGCGCCAGCAGCCTTGACGGGGCGGACAGGGCCGGTGGTGAGCAGTTCTTC. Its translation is CASSLDGADRAGGEQFF.

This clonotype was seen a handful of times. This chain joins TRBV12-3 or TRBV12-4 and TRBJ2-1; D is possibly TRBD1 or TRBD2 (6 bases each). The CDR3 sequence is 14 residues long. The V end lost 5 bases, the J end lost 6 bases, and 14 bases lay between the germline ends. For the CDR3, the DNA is TGTGCCAGCAGTCTCGGAGGGGGAGCCAATGAGCAGTTCTTC. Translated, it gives CASSLGGGANEQFF.

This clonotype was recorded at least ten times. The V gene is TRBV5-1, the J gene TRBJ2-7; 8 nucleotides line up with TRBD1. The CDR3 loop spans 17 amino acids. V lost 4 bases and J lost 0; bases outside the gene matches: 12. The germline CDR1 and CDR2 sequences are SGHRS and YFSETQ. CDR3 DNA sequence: TGCGCCAGCAGCCGAGGGACAGGATCAGGAAGCTCCTACGAGCAGTACTTC. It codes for CASSRGTGSGSSYEQYF.

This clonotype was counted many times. Here the CDR3 reads CASSLAGVGEQFF. As DNA, the CDR3 is TGTGCCAGCAGCTTGGCAGGGGTGGGGGAGCAGTTCTTC. The genes are TRBV7-2 and TRBJ2-1, with a weak D call TRBD1 (6 bases). Germline CDR1 and CDR2: SGHTA and FQGNSA. Trimming took off 3 bases at V and 10 bases at J, with 13 bases between the two ends. The CDR3 runs 13 residues. Variable domain in full (rest from reference TRBV7-2 and TRBJ2-1): GAGVSQSPSNKVTEKGKDVELRCDPISGHTALYWYRQSLGQGLEFLIYFQGNSAPDKSGLPSDRFSAERTGGSVSTLTIQRTQQEDSAVYLCASSLAGVGEQFFGPGTRLTVL.

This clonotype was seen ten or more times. CDR3 residues: CASSPSFGDTQYF. In nucleotides, the CDR3 is TGTGCCAGCAGCCCCTCGTTTGGGGATACGCAGTATTTT. J is TRBJ2-3 and V is TRBV7-2; no clear D. The CDR3 runs 13 residues. Trimming removed 5 bases from V and 6 bases from J, with 12 bases in between. Per the germline V gene, CDR1 is SGHTA and CDR2 is FQGNSA.

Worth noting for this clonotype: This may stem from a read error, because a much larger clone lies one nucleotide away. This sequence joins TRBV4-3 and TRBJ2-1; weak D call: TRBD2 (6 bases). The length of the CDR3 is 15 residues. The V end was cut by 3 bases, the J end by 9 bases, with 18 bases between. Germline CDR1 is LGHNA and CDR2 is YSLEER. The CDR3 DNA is TGCGCCAGCAGCCATCTCGCCCGTTCGGGAGTTGAGCAGTTCTTC. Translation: CASSHLARSGVEQFF.

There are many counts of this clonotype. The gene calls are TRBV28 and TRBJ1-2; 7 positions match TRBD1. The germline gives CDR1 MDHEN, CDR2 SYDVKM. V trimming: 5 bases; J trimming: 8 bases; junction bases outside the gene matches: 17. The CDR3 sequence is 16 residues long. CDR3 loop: CASSPPGTAGGLGYTF. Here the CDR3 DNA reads TGTGCCAGCAGTCCACCAGGGACAGCTGGGGGCTTAGGCTACACCTTC.

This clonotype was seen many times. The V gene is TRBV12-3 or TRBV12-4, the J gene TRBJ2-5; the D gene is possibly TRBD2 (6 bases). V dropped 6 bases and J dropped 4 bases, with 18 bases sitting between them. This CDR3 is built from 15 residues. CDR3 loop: CASRVGVLGGETQYF. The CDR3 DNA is TGTGCCAGCAGAGTCGGTGTCTTGGGGGGAGAGACCCAGTACTTC.

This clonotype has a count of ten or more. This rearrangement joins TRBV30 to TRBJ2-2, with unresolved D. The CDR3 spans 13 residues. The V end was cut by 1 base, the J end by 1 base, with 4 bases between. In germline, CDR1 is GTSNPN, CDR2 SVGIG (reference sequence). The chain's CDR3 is CAWSAWNTGELFF. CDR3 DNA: TGTGCCTGGAGTGCTTGGAACACCGGGGAGCTGTTTTTT.

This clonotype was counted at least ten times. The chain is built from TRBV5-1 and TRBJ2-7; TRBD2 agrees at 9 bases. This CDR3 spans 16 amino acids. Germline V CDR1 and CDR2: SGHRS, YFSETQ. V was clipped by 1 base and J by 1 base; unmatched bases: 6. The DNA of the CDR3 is TGCGCCAGCAGCTTGTCAGGACTAGCGTCTTCCTACGAGCAGTACTTC. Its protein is CASSLSGLASSYEQYF.